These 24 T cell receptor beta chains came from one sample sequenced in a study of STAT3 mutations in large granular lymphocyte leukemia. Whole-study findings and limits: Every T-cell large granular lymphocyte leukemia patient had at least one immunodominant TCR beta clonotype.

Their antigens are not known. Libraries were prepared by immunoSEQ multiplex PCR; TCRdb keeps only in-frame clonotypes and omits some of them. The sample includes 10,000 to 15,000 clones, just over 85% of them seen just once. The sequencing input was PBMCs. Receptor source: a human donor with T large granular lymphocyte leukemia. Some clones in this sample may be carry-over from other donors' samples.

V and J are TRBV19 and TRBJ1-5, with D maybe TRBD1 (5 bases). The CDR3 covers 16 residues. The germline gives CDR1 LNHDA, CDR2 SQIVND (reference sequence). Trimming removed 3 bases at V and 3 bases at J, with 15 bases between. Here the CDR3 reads CASSIGDGVLNQPQHF. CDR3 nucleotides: TGTGCCAGTAGTATCGGGGACGGTGTTCTCAATCAGCCCCAGCATTTT.

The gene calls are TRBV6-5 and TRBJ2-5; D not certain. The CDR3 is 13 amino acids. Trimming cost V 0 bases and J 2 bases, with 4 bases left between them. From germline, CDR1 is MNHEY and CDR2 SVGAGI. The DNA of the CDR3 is TGTGCCAGCAGTTACTCCTATCAAGAGACCCAGTACTTC. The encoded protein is CASSYSYQETQYF.

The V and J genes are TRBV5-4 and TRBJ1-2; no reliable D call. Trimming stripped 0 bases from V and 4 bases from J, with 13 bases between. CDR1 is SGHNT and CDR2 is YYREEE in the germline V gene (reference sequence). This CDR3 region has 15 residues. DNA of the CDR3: TGTGCCAGCAGCTTGGACAGTCGGGTCGGCTATGGCTACACCTTC. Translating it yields CASSLDSRVGYGYTF. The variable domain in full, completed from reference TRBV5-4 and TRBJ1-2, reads ETGVTQSPTHLIKTRGQQVTLRCSSQSGHNTVSWYQQALGQGPQFIFQYYREEENGRGNFPPRFSGLQFPNYSSELNVNALELDDSALYLCASSLDSRVGYGYTFGSGTRLTVV.

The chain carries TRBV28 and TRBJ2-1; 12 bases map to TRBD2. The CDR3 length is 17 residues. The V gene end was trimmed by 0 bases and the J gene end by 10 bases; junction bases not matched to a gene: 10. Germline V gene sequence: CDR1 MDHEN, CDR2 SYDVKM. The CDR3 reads CASSLWSLAGGPGEQFF. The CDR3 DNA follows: TGTGCCAGCAGTTTATGGTCCCTAGCGGGAGGGCCCGGGGAGCAGTTCTTC.

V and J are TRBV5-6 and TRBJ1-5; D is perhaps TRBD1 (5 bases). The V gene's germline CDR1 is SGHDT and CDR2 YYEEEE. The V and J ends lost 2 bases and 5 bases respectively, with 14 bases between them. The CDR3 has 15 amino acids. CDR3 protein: CASSFLGRDDQPQHF. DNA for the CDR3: TGTGCCAGCAGCTTCTTGGGAAGGGACGATCAGCCCCAGCATTTT.

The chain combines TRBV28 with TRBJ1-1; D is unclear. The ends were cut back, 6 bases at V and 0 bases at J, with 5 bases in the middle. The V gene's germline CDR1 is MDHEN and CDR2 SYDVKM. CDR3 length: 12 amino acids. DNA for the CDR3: TGTGCCAGCAGCCGCATGAACACTGAAGCTTTCTTT. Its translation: CASSRMNTEAFF.

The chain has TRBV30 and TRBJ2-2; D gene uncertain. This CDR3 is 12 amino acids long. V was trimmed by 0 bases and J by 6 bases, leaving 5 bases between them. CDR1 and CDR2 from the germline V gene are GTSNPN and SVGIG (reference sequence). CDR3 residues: CAWSVNPGELFF. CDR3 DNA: TGTGCCTGGAGTGTAAACCCCGGGGAGCTGTTTTTT.

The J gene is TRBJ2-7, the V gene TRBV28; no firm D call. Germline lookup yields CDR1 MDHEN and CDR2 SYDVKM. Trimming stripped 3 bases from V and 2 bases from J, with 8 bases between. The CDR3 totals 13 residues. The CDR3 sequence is CASSLGIAYEQYV. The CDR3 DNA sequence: TGTGCCAGCAGTTTGGGGATTGCCTACGAGCAGTACGTC.

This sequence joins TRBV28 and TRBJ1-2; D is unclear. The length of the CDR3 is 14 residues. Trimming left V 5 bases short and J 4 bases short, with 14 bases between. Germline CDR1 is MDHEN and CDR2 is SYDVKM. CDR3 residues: CASSPPGVSYGYTF. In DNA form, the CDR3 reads TGTGCCAGCAGTCCCCCGGGAGTTAGCTATGGCTACACCTTC.

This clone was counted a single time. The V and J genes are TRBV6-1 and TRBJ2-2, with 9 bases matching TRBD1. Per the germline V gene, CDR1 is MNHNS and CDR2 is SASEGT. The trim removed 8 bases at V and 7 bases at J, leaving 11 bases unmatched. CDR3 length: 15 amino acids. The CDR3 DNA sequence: TGTGCCAGCGGGAAATTACAGGGGGCGGGCGGGGAGCTGTTTTTT. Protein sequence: CASGKLQGAGGELFF.

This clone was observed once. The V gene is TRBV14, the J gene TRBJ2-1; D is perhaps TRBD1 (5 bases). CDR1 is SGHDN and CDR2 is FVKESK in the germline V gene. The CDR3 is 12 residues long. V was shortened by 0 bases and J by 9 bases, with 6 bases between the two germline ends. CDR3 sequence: CASSQDTGEQFF. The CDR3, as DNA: TGTGCCAGCAGCCAAGATACAGGTGAGCAGTTCTTC.

DNA for the CDR3: TGTGCCAGCAGCGCGACCCTGGACGACTATAATTCACCCCTCCACTTT. Translation: CASSATLDDYNSPLHF. The chain has TRBV9 and TRBJ1-6; D not resolved. V shed 3 bases and J shed 3 bases, with 13 bases lying between them. Germline V gives CDR1 SGDLS, CDR2 YYNGEE. This CDR3 contains 16 residues. The complete variable domain, with remaining parts taken from reference TRBV9 and TRBJ1-6, reads DSGVTQTPKHLITATGQRVTLRCSPRSGDLSVYWYQQSLDQGLQFLIQYYNGEERAKGNILERFSAQQFPDLHSELNLSSLELGDSALYFCASSATLDDYNSPLHFGNGTRLTVT.

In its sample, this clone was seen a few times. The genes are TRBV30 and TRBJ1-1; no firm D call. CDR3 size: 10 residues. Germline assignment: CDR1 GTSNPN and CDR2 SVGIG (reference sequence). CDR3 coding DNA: TGTGCGCTAATGACTCTAGAAGCTTTCTTT. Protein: CALMTLEAFF.

This CDR3 reads CASSLVLSQYEQYF. The CDR3 region has the DNA TGTGCCAGCAGCTTAGTCCTCAGCCAATACGAGCAGTACTTC. The gene calls are TRBV7-8 and TRBJ2-7, with D unclear. The V end lost 1 base, the J end lost 4 bases, and 11 bases lay between the germline ends. The CDR3 runs 14 residues. Germline CDR1 SGHVS, CDR2 FQNEAQ.

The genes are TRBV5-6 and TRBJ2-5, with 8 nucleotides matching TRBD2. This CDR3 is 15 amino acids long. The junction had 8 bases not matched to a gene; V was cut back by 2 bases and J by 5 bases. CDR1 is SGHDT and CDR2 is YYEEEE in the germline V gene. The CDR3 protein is CASSFSGDRRETQYF. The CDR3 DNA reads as TGTGCCAGCAGCTTTAGCGGGGACCGACGGGAGACCCAGTACTTC.

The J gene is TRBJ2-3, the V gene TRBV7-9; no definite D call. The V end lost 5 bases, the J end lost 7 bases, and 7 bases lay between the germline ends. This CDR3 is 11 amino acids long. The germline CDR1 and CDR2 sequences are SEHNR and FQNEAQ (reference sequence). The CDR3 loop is CASSQWHTQYF. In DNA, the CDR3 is TGTGCCAGCAGCCAGTGGCATACGCAGTATTTT. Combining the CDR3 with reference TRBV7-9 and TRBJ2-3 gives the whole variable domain DTGVSQNPRHKITKRGQNVTFRCDPISEHNRLYWYRQTLGQGPEFLTYFQNEAQLEKSRLLSDRFSAERPKGSFSTLEIQRTEQGDSAMYLCASSQWHTQYFGPGTRLTVL.

The CDR3 bases are TGTGCCAGCAGTGGACAGGCCCACCGGTGGGAGCTGTTTTTT. It is translated as CASSGQAHRWELFF. This chain joins TRBV28 and TRBJ2-2; 7 bases match TRBD1. The CDR3 covers 14 residues. After removal of 5 bases from V and 9 bases from J, the junction contained 9 bases not matched to a gene. CDR1 and CDR2 (germline): MDHEN, SYDVKM.

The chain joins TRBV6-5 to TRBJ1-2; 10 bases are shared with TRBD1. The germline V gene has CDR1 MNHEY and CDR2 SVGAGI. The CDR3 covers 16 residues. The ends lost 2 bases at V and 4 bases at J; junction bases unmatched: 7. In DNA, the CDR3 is TGTGCCAGCAGTTACACACGGACAGGGGGAGGCTATGGCTACACCTTC. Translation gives CASSYTRTGGGYGYTF.

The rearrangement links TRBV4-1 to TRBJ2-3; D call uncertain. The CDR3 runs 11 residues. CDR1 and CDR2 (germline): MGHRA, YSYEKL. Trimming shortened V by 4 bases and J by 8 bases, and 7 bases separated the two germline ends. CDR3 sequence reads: CASSRPGTQYF. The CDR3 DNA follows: TGCGCCAGCAGCCGACCGGGTACGCAGTATTTT.

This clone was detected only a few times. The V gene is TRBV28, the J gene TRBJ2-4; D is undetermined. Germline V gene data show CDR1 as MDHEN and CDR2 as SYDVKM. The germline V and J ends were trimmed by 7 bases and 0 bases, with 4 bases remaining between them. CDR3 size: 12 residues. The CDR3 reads CASTGAKNIQYF. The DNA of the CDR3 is TGTGCCAGCACCGGAGCCAAAAACATTCAGTACTTC.

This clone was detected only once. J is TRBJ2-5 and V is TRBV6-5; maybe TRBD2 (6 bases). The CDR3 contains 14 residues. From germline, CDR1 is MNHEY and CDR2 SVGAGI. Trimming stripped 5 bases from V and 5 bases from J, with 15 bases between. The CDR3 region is CASSTRRSGETQYF. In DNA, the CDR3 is TGTGCCAGCAGTACCCGGAGGAGCGGGGAGACCCAGTACTTC.

The CDR3 region is CASSPDNLGTQYF. CDR3 sequence (DNA): TGTGCCAGCTCACCAGACAACCTGGGGACCCAGTACTTC. The chain links TRBV18 to TRBJ2-5; D gene unclear. Germline V lookup: CDR1 KGHSH, CDR2 LQKENI. The V end lost 2 bases, the J end lost 7 bases, and 11 bases lay between the germline ends. The CDR3 runs 13 residues.

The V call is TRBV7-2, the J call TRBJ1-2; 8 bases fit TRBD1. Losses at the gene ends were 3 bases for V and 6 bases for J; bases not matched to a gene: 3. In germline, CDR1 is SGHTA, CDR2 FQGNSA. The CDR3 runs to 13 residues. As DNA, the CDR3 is TGTGCCAGCAGCTTTCGGGACAGGAATGGCTACACCTTC. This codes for CASSFRDRNGYTF. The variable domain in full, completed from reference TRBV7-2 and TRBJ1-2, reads GAGVSQSPSNKVTEKGKDVELRCDPISGHTALYWYRQSLGQGLEFLIYFQGNSAPDKSGLPSDRFSAERTGGSVSTLTIQRTQQEDSAVYLCASSFRDRNGYTFGSGTRLTVV.

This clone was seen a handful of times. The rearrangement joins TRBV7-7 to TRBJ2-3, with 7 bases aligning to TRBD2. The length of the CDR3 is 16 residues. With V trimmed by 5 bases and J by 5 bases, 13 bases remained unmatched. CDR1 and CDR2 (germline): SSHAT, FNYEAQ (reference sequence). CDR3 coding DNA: TGTGCCAGCAGCGCGGGAGCGGCGGGGGTGGGAGATACGCAGTATTTT. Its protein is CASSAGAAGVGDTQYF.